These 20 T cell receptor beta chains were all obtained from the same sample, sequenced in a study of cytomegalovirus exposure and HLA in healthy donors. Clones were read by immunoSEQ multiplex PCR, and TCRdb kept only the in-frame ones, dropping some. The sample lists 170,000 or so clones; 85% were seen once. Source material: PBMCs. Receptor source: a man aged 18 to 35 in good health and CMV-seropositive.

The rearrangement joins TRBV5-4 to TRBJ2-1, with 7 bases lining up with TRBD1. Trimming cost V 4 bases and J 7 bases; bases outside gene matches: 5. The CDR3 has 13 residues. Germline values: CDR1 SGHNT, CDR2 YYREEE (reference sequence). In DNA form, the CDR3 reads TGTGCCAGCAGCCCGGGACAGATAAATGAGCAGTTCTTC. Translated: CASSPGQINEQFF.

CDR3 coding DNA: TGCAGCTCCAGAGAGGCGGCAGAGGGGGGGAATGAGCAGTTCTTC. Amino acid sequence: CSSREAAEGGNEQFF. This chain joins TRBV29-1 and TRBJ2-1, with a tentative D call TRBD2 (7 bases). The CDR3 totals 15 residues. Trimming removed 8 bases from V and 7 bases from J, with 24 bases in between. Per germline, CDR1 SQVTM and CDR2 ANQGSEA.

The CDR3 sequence is CASSLGGTGGQETQYF. The CDR3 DNA reads TGTGCCAGCAGCTTAGGTGGGACAGGGGGCCAAGAGACCCAGTACTTC. The rearrangement joins TRBV11-3 to TRBJ2-5; 11 nucleotides align to TRBD1. The germline V gene encodes CDR1 SGHNT and CDR2 YENEEA. This CDR3 region has 16 residues. Trimming at V came to 1 base and at J to 1 base, leaving 2 bases not matched to a gene. Drawing the rest from reference TRBV11-3 and TRBJ2-5, the complete variable domain is EAGVVQSPRYKIIEKKQPVAFWCNPISGHNTLYWYLQNLGQGPELLIRYENEEAVDDSQLPKDRFSAERLKGVDSTLKIQPAELGDSAVYLCASSLGGTGGQETQYFGPGTRLLVL.

The rearrangement joins TRBV9 to TRBJ1-3; D remains unclear. This CDR3 is built from 15 residues. Germline CDR1 is SGDLS and CDR2 is YYNGEE. V lost 3 bases, J lost 9 bases, and 19 bases lay in between. Here the CDR3 DNA reads TGTGCCAGCAGCGGGCCCGGGAGCCATAGTGGCACCATATATTTT. The encoded protein is CASSGPGSHSGTIYF.

The CDR3, as DNA: TGTGCCAGCAGCCGAGGGGGGGACAGGGAAAATGAGCAGTTCTTC. It encodes CASSRGGDRENEQFF. V is TRBV5-6 and J is TRBJ2-1; 9 positions agree with TRBD1. Germline V gene sequence: CDR1 SGHDT, CDR2 YYEEEE. CDR3 length: 15 amino acids. The V segment lost 4 bases and the J segment 7 bases; nucleotides outside the gene matches: 9. Full variable domain (remainder filled in from reference TRBV5-6 and TRBJ2-1): DAGVTQSPTHLIKTRGQQVTLRCSPKSGHDTVSWYQQALGQGPQFIFQYYEEEERQRGNFPDRFSGHQFPNYSSELNVNALLLGDSALYLCASSRGGDRENEQFFGPGTRLTVL.

This clone showed up many times. The gene calls are TRBV6-6 and TRBJ2-7; D unresolved. Germline V gene sequence: CDR1 MNHNY, CDR2 SVGAGI (reference sequence). CDR3 length equals 15 residues. V lost 2 bases to trimming and J lost 0 bases, with 11 bases between them. The CDR3, as DNA: TGTGCCAGCAGTTACATTGCAGGATCCTCCTACGAGCAGTACTTC. This gives the protein CASSYIAGSSYEQYF.

The V gene is TRBV11-2, the J gene TRBJ2-1; D may be TRBD1 (6 bases). The germline CDR1 and CDR2 sequences are SGHAT and FQNNGV. This CDR3 is 14 amino acids long. V lost 5 bases and J 4 bases, leaving 12 bases between the germline ends. The CDR3 loop reads CASSPGAAYNEQFF. CDR3 nucleotide sequence: TGTGCCAGCAGCCCAGGGGCGGCTTACAATGAGCAGTTCTTC.

The chain joins TRBV28 to TRBJ1-2, with a possible D match to TRBD1 (6 bases). Germline V lookup: CDR1 MDHEN, CDR2 SYDVKM. The CDR3 loop spans 13 amino acids. With 4 bases removed from V and 3 bases from J, the gap between germline ends came to 9 bases. The CDR3 coding sequence is TGTGCCAGCAGTTACAGGGCAGACTATGGCTACACCTTC. It is translated as CASSYRADYGYTF.

The sample holds a few counts of this clone. J is TRBJ2-7 and V is TRBV7-9, with a tentative D call TRBD2 (5 bases). Germline loops: CDR1 SEHNR, CDR2 FQNEAQ (reference sequence). The CDR3 extends over 14 amino acids. V was cut by 0 bases and J by 5 bases, with 11 bases left in between. The CDR3 here is CASSLAGSWDEQYF. Here the CDR3 DNA reads TGTGCCAGCAGCTTAGCGGGGAGCTGGGACGAGCAGTACTTC.

The genes are TRBV5-4 and TRBJ2-1, with TRBD2 as a possible D gene (5 bases). V gave up 0 bases and J gave up 2 bases, with 9 bases separating them. This CDR3 has 15 residues. Germline assignment: CDR1 SGHNT and CDR2 YYREEE (reference sequence). The CDR3: CASSLAAATYNEQFF. CDR3 bases: TGTGCCAGCAGCTTGGCAGCGGCCACCTACAATGAGCAGTTCTTC.

This clone was observed once. This chain connects TRBV7-9 to TRBJ2-2; TRBD2 matches 8 bases. Germline V gene sequence: CDR1 SEHNR, CDR2 FQNEAQ (reference sequence). V lost 4 bases, J lost 0 bases, and 4 bases stayed unmatched. The CDR3 length is 16 residues. In DNA, the CDR3 is TGTGCCAGCAGCTCCGATAGCGGGACGAACACCGGGGAGCTGTTTTTT. Translating it yields CASSSDSGTNTGELFF.

There are a few counts of this clone. The chain uses TRBV14 and TRBJ2-2; D unclear. Per the germline V gene, CDR1 is SGHDN and CDR2 is FVKESK. V lost 1 base to trimming and J lost 7 bases, with 10 bases between them. CDR3 length equals 14 residues. CDR3 in amino acids: CASSQGHIGGELFF. DNA for the CDR3: TGTGCCAGCAGCCAAGGACATATTGGCGGGGAGCTGTTTTTT.

This clone turned up a few times. This chain connects TRBV6-5 to TRBJ2-7; 10 bases are a match to TRBD1. CDR1 is MNHEY, CDR2 SVGAGI, per germline. The CDR3 sequence is 15 residues long. The V segment lost 5 bases and the J segment 3 bases; nucleotides outside the gene matches: 7. CDR3 region: CASSRQGAGVYEQYF. CDR3 sequence (DNA): TGTGCCAGCAGTCGACAGGGGGCCGGAGTCTACGAGCAGTACTTC.

J is TRBJ1-3 and V is TRBV15; no firm D call. This CDR3 contains 15 residues. From germline, CDR1 is LNHNV and CDR2 YYDKDF (reference sequence). V gave up 1 base and J gave up 0 bases, with 7 bases separating them. The CDR3 reads CATSRGLTSGNTIYF. As DNA, the CDR3 is TGTGCCACCAGCAGAGGCCTAACCTCTGGAAACACCATATATTTT.

V usage is TRBV5-1 and J usage is TRBJ2-2; 7 positions match TRBD2. CDR1 is SGHRS, CDR2 YFSETQ, per germline. This CDR3 region has 17 residues. After removal of 4 bases from V and 0 bases from J, the junction contained 9 bases not matched to a gene. The CDR3 nucleotides read TGCGCCAGCAGCCCGGCGTCTAGCGGACCGAACACCGGGGAGCTGTTTTTT. Encoded protein: CASSPASSGPNTGELFF.

This chain connects TRBV5-1 to TRBJ2-1; D call uncertain. Trimming shortened V by 3 bases and J by 2 bases, and 12 bases separated the two germline ends. Germline V gene data show CDR1 as SGHRS and CDR2 as YFSETQ. This CDR3 region has 15 residues. The CDR3: CASSSPQATYNEQFF. The DNA for the CDR3 is TGCGCCAGCAGCTCGCCCCAGGCGACCTACAATGAGCAGTTCTTC.

V and J are TRBV6-1 and TRBJ1-3; no firm D call. The CDR3 runs to 15 residues. The germline CDR1 and CDR2 sequences are MNHNS and SASEGT. The V end was cut by 6 bases, the J end by 0 bases, with 12 bases between. The CDR3 nucleotides are TGTGCCAGCAGCCCTGCGGGCCTCTCTGGAAACACCATATATTTT. Its protein is CASSPAGLSGNTIYF.

The rearrangement joins TRBV28 to TRBJ1-2; D gene uncertain. CDR1 is MDHEN and CDR2 is SYDVKM in the germline V gene. Trimming shortened V by 6 bases and J by 2 bases, and 7 bases separated the two germline ends. This CDR3 is built from 12 residues. CDR3 loop: CASREENYGYTF. CDR3 DNA: TGTGCCAGCAGGGAGGAGAACTATGGCTACACCTTC.

The V and J genes are TRBV7-6 and TRBJ2-1; 10 bases fit TRBD2. Germline loops: CDR1 SGHVS, CDR2 FNYEAQ. V trimming: 5 bases; J trimming: 2 bases; junction bases outside the gene matches: 3. This CDR3 is 15 amino acids long. The CDR3 reads CASSKSGGAYNEQFF. For the CDR3, the DNA is TGTGCCAGCAGCAAAAGCGGGGGGGCCTACAATGAGCAGTTCTTC.

The chain uses TRBV7-6 and TRBJ1-4; TRBD1 agrees at 9 bases. Germline trimming cut 2 bases from V and 5 bases from J; bases unmatched to any gene: 9. There are 17 residues in the CDR3. Germline V gene data show CDR1 as SGHVS and CDR2 as FNYEAQ. The CDR3 DNA is TGTGCCAGCAGCTTATTACCCACCGGGACAGGGAATGAAAAACTGTTTTTT. Amino acid sequence: CASSLLPTGTGNEKLFF.